A single sample gave rise to the 3 T cell receptor beta chains below, sequenced in a study of shared clonotypes between healthy human individuals. Some clones are missing from TCRdb's copy, which holds only in-frame ones; the method was immunoSEQ multiplex PCR. The sample shows roughly 1,100,000 clones, more than 65% of them seen only once. The material sequenced was memory CD4+ T cells sorted from blood. This sample's subset: CD45RA-negative fraction. The receptors come from a man in his late teens or twenties in good health.

V usage is TRBV6-6 and J usage is TRBJ2-1; 8 bases agree with TRBD1. V lost 5 bases to trimming and J lost 1 base; unmatched junction nucleotides: 4. CDR1 and CDR2 from the germline V gene are MNHNY and SVGAGI (reference sequence). The CDR3 loop spans 15 amino acids. The CDR3, as DNA: TGTGCCAGCAGTATACAGGGGGGATCCTACAATGAGCAGTTCTTC. Translated, it gives CASSIQGGSYNEQFF.

CDR3 amino acids: CASRPSGTDNSPLHF. The CDR3 DNA follows: TGTGCCAGCAGACCCTCCGGGACGGATAATTCACCCCTCCACTTT. The V gene is TRBV6-5, the J gene TRBJ1-6; D possibly corresponds to TRBD1 (5 bases). Germline V gene data show CDR1 as MNHEY and CDR2 as SVGAGI. The CDR3 contains 15 residues. V shed 6 bases and J shed 5 bases, with 14 bases lying between them.

In nucleotides, the CDR3 is TGTGCCAGCTTAGACGAGGGCGAGCAGTACTTC. This encodes CASLDEGEQYF. The chain uses TRBV7-2 and TRBJ2-7, with a tentative D call TRBD2 (5 bases). The CDR3 loop spans 11 amino acids. The germline V gene has CDR1 SGHTA and CDR2 FQGNSA. V shed 8 bases and J shed 6 bases, with 11 bases lying between them. The full variable domain, completed using reference TRBV7-2 and TRBJ2-7, is GAGVSQSPSNKVTEKGKDVELRCDPISGHTALYWYRQSLGQGLEFLIYFQGNSAPDKSGLPSDRFSAERTGGSVSTLTIQRTQQEDSAVYLCASLDEGEQYFGPGTRLTVT.